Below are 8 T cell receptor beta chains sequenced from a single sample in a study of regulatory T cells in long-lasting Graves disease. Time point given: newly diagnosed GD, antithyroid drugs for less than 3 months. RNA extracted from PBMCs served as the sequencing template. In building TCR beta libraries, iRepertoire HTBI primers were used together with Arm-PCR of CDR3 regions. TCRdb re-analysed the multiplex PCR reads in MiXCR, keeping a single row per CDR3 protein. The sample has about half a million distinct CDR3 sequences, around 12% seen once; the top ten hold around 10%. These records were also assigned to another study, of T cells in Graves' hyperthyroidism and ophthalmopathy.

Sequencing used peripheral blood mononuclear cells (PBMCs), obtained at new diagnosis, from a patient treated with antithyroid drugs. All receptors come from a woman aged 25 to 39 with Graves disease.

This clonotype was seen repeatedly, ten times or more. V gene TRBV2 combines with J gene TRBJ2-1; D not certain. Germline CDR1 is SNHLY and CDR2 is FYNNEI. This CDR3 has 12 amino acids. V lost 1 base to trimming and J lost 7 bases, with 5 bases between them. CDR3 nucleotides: TGTGCCAGCAGTGAAGATTGGAATGAGCAGTTCTTC. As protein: CASSEDWNEQFF.

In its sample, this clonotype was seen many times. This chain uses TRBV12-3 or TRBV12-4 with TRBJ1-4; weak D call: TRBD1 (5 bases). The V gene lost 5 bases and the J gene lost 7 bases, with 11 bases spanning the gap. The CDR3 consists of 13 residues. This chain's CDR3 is CASSHEGAEKLFF. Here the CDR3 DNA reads TGTGCCAGCAGTCACGAAGGGGCTGAAAAACTGTTTTTT.

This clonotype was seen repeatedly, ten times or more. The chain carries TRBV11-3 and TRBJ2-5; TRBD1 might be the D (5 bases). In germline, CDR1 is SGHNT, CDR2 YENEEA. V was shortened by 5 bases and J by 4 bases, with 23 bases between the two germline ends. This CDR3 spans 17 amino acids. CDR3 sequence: CASSPNPGSAGSETQYF. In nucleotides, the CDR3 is TGTGCCAGCAGCCCAAACCCCGGCTCGGCAGGGTCAGAGACCCAGTACTTC.

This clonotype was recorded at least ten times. The CDR3 loop is CACTGGNTDTQYF. CDR3 DNA sequence: TGTGCCTGCACAGGGGGCAACACAGATACGCAGTATTTT. The chain joins TRBV6-2 or TRBV6-3 to TRBJ2-3; 9 bases align to TRBD1. CDR1 MNHEY and CDR2 SVGEGT come from the germline V gene. The CDR3 loop spans 13 amino acids. Germline trimming cut 11 bases from V and 2 bases from J; bases unmatched to any gene: 5.

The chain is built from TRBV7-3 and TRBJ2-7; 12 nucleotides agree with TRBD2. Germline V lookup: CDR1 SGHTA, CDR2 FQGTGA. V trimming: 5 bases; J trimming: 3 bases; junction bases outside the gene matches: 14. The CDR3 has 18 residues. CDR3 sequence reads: CASSPGTSGPINYYEQYF. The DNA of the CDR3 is TGTGCCAGCAGCCCCGGGACTAGCGGGCCTATAAACTACTACGAGCAGTACTTC.

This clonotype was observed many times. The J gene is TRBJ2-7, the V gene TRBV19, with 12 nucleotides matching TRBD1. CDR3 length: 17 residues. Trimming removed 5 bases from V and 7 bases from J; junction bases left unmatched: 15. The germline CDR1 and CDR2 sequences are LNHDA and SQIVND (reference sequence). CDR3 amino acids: CASSESGTGGRLGEQYF. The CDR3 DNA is TGTGCCAGTAGTGAAAGCGGGACAGGGGGCCGTCTGGGGGAGCAGTACTTC.

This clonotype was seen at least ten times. In nucleotides, the CDR3 is TGTGCCTCTAATCCCGGGACGAGCTATGGCTACACCTTC. This gives the protein CASNPGTSYGYTF. V is TRBV30 and J is TRBJ1-2; D may be TRBD1 (5 bases). The V end was cut by 7 bases, the J end by 4 bases, with 16 bases between. Germline V CDR1 and CDR2: GTSNPN, SVGIG (reference sequence). This CDR3 has 13 amino acids.

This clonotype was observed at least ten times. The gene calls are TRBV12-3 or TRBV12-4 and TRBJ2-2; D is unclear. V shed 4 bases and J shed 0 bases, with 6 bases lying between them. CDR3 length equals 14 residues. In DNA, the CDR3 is TGTGCCAGCAGTTCCCCCGCGAACACCGGGGAGCTGTTTTTT. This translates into CASSSPANTGELFF.